This T cell receptor (beta chain) emerged from a study of blood T cell repertoires in COVID-19. Overall study: Spain, Italy and the United States supplied samples that represented acute and convalescent COVID-19. PBMCs, B-cell-depleted T cells, or T cells were the source of the cDNA or gDNA that made up the material.

The CDR3 is made up of 18 amino acids. Germline V gene data show CDR1 as LNHDA and CDR2 as SQIVND (reference sequence). V lost 3 bases and J lost 0; bases outside the gene matches: 13. Original data processing: Amplification of reference gene primers provided the estimated nucleated cell counts. Sequenced by immunoSEQ multiplex PCR; TCRdb stores in-frame clones only, minus some. V and J calls and clone size are given by that table; D and trimming were obtained from the DNA. The sample includes approximately 210,000 clones, more than 80% of them seen just once. J is TRBJ1-2 and V is TRBV19; 7 positions match TRBD1. Sequencing was performed on peripheral blood. The receptor was derived from a man under 40 who had recovered from COVID-19. Here the CDR3 reads CASSIYQGGLLSNYGYTF. CDR3 nucleotide sequence: TGTGCCAGTAGTATCTACCAGGGGGGCCTTCTCTCTAACTATGGCTACACCTTC.